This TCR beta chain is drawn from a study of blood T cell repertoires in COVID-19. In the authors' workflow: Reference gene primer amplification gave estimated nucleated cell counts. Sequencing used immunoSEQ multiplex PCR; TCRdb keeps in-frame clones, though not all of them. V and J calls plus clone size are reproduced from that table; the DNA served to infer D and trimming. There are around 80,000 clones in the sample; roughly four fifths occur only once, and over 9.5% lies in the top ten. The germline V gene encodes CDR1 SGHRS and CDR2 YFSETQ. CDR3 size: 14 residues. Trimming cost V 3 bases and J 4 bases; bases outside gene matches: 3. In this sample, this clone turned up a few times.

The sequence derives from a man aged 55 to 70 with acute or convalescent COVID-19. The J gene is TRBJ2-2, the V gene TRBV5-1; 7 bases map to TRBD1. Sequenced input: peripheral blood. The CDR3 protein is CASSWGQSTGELFF. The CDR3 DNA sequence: TGCGCCAGCAGCTGGGGACAGTCCACCGGGGAGCTGTTTTTT.